This entry describes one TCR beta chain. What it binds is not known. One end of the junction does not line up with germline, which may come from a read error. This specimen belongs to a study of cytomegalovirus exposure and HLA in healthy donors. Study findings and constraints: For presence/absence analyses, sequencing depth was assumed to be roughly uniform across donors. Many donors carried some public TCRs, although rarity characterized most TCR sequences. Overall, under 200 TCR beta chains were annotated as cytomegalovirus-associated.

This PCR relied on a set of 60 Vbeta primers and 13 Jbeta primers. Assay used: immunoSEQ multiplex PCR; TCRdb lists only in-frame clones, some missing. This sample's clone table lists about 130,000 clones. This CDR3 comprises 15 residues. CDR1 SSHAT and CDR2 FNYEAQ come from the germline V gene (reference sequence). The sequence derives from a man aged 40-49 years in good health and CMV-seronegative. The sequencing sample was made of PBMCs. This chain connects TRBV7-7 to TRBJ2-2; TRBD2 might be the D (5 bases). CDR3 loop: CASSLRGPGTGELFF. The CDR3, as DNA: TGTGCTAGCAGCTTACGAGGCCCGGGGACCGGGGAGCTGTTTTTT.